These 16 T cell receptor beta chains came from one sample sequenced in a study of shared clonotypes between healthy human individuals. Clones were read by immunoSEQ multiplex PCR, and TCRdb kept only the in-frame ones, dropping some. The sample holds some 2,000,000 clones, 90% to 95% seen once. Sequenced material: naive CD4+ T cells sorted from blood. The subset: CD45RA+ positively selected. Every receptor here comes from a man aged 18 to 30 in good health.

Remarks on this clone: This sequence may be a read error, since a much larger clone differs from it by one base. The CDR3 does not close with the conserved phenylalanine or tryptophan, likely indicating a read error. The chain has TRBV2 and TRBJ2-7; D might be TRBD2 (5 bases). The V end lost 1 base, the J end lost 5 bases, and 18 bases lay between the germline ends. Germline values: CDR1 SNHLY, CDR2 FYNNEI. The CDR3 contains 16 residues. The CDR3 DNA sequence: TGTGCCAGCAGTGAAGGGGCAAGTTTGGCGAGGGACGAGCAGTACTCC. As protein: CASSEGASLARDEQYS.

Details on this clone: The same CDR3 also results from other DNA sequences found in this sample. The J gene is TRBJ2-7, the V gene TRBV4-1, with D possibly TRBD1 on 6 matching bases. There are 15 residues in the CDR3. Germline CDR1 and CDR2: MGHRA and YSYEKL. Trimming shortened V by 0 bases and J by 0 bases, and 9 bases separated the two germline ends. CDR3 amino acids: CASSQDVGGSYEQYF. The CDR3 DNA sequence: TGCGCCAGCAGCCAAGATGTAGGGGGCTCCTACGAGCAGTACTTC.

The chain links TRBV30 to TRBJ1-4; no firm D call. V lost 0 bases and J 8 bases, leaving 13 bases between the germline ends. CDR3 length: 14 amino acids. The germline V gene has CDR1 GTSNPN and CDR2 SVGIG (reference sequence). In DNA, the CDR3 is TGTGCCTGGAGTGTACTCCCCCTGGACGAAAAACTGTTTTTT. Encoded protein: CAWSVLPLDEKLFF.

V usage is TRBV9 and J usage is TRBJ2-1; unclear D gene. Looked up from germline, CDR1 is SGDLS and CDR2 is YYNGEE. The CDR3 spans 14 residues. Trimming pared 7 bases from V and 1 base from J, leaving 12 bases between. Here the CDR3 DNA reads TGTGCCAGCGGCCCCTTCGCATCCTACAATGAGCAGTTCTTC. This sequence encodes CASGPFASYNEQFF.

As for this clone: Other DNA sequences in this specimen translate into the identical CDR3. The chain uses TRBV6-5 and TRBJ2-3; D not resolved. CDR1 MNHEY and CDR2 SVGAGI come from the germline V gene. V was cut by 7 bases and J by 0 bases, with 5 bases left in between. This CDR3 has 12 residues. The CDR3, as DNA: TGTGCCAGCACGTCTAGCACAGATACGCAGTATTTT. This translates into CASTSSTDTQYF.

The chain recombines TRBV5-4 with TRBJ1-4; D remains ambiguous. V shed 0 bases and J shed 3 bases, with 6 bases lying between them. This CDR3 is built from 14 residues. Germline V gives CDR1 SGHNT, CDR2 YYREEE (reference sequence). The CDR3 is CASSLEISNEKLFF. The DNA of the CDR3 is TGTGCCAGCAGCTTGGAAATATCTAATGAAAAACTGTTTTTT.

The J gene is TRBJ2-7, the V gene TRBV11-2; weak D call: TRBD2 (5 bases). Germline loops: CDR1 SGHAT, CDR2 FQNNGV. Trimming took off 4 bases at V and 2 bases at J, with 9 bases between the two ends. The CDR3 runs to 13 residues. CDR3 protein: CASSSTGAYEQYF. CDR3 sequence (DNA): TGTGCCAGCAGCTCCACCGGGGCCTACGAGCAGTACTTC.

The chain joins TRBV27 to TRBJ2-3; D perhaps matches TRBD2 (5 bases). This CDR3 region has 15 residues. Deletions cut 4 bases from V and 2 bases from J, with 13 bases between. Germline loops: CDR1 MNHEY, CDR2 SMNVEV (reference sequence). CDR3 DNA: TGTGCCAGCAGTTCGTGGGAGACCCTCACAGATACGCAGTATTTT. It translates to CASSSWETLTDTQYF.

A single count supports this clone. The CDR3 DNA is TGCGCCAGCAGTCGGGGGAATGAAAAACTGTTTTTT. Amino acids: CASSRGNEKLFF. The chain employs TRBV10-1 and TRBJ1-4; D possibly corresponds to TRBD1 (5 bases). Germline loops: CDR1 WNHNN, CDR2 SYGVQD (reference sequence). This CDR3 is built from 12 residues. Trimming removed 5 bases at V and 5 bases at J, with 6 bases between.

The gene calls are TRBV28 and TRBJ2-7; D is unresolved. Looked up from germline, CDR1 is MDHEN and CDR2 is SYDVKM. This CDR3 has 15 residues. Trimming pared 5 bases from V and 2 bases from J, leaving 16 bases between. Written as DNA, the CDR3 is TGTGCCAGCAGTAATCCAGCAACCCCGCCCTACGAGCAGTACTTC. Protein product: CASSNPATPPYEQYF.

There are a few counts of this clone. In the same sample, other DNA sequences code for this CDR3. The chain has TRBV18 and TRBJ1-1, with a tentative D call TRBD1 (6 bases). This CDR3 spans 13 amino acids. Germline CDR1 KGHSH, CDR2 LQKENI. The V end was cut by 3 bases, the J end by 1 base, with 6 bases between. The CDR3 sequence: CASSPTGNTEAFF. The CDR3 region has the DNA TGTGCCAGCTCACCGACAGGGAACACTGAAGCTTTCTTT.

On this clone: Other DNA sequences within the sample encode an identical CDR3. J is TRBJ1-4 and V is TRBV18, with 7 bases matching TRBD1. The junction had 1 base not matched to a gene; V was cut back by 4 bases and J by 8 bases. Germline CDR1 is KGHSH and CDR2 is LQKENI. The CDR3 loop spans 12 amino acids. The CDR3 reads CASSLQGEKLFF. Here the CDR3 DNA reads TGTGCCAGCTCACTACAGGGGGAAAAACTGTTTTTT.

The chain is built from TRBV21-1 and TRBJ2-7; the table's TRBD1 call for D was not verified on the DNA. TRBV21-1 is described as a pseudogene. The CDR3 sequence is 16 residues long. CDR3 amino acids: CASSKSSGDTTYEQYF. The CDR3 nucleotides are TGTGCCAGCAGCAAATCGTCAGGGGATACTACCTACGAGCAGTACTTC.

The chain links TRBV4-1 to TRBJ1-2, with D unresolved. The CDR3 has 16 amino acids. In germline, CDR1 is MGHRA, CDR2 YSYEKL. With 1 base removed from V and 4 bases from J, the gap between germline ends came to 16 bases. CDR3 bases: TGCGCCAGCAGCCAAGCAAAGCAGGCGACGGTCTATGGCTACACCTTC. It encodes CASSQAKQATVYGYTF.

The chain is built from TRBV27 and TRBJ1-6, with a weak D call TRBD1 (6 bases). The CDR3 sequence is 18 residues long. Looked up from germline, CDR1 is MNHEY and CDR2 is SMNVEV (reference sequence). V dropped 2 bases and J dropped 7 bases, with 21 bases sitting between them. CDR3 sequence: CASSLHAPGAAKNSPLHF. The CDR3 nucleotides are TGTGCCAGCAGTTTACATGCCCCGGGGGCCGCGAAGAATTCACCCCTCCACTTT.

V usage is TRBV9 and J usage is TRBJ1-2; 9 nucleotides match TRBD1. This CDR3 spans 19 amino acids. Trimming cost V 2 bases and J 0 bases; bases outside gene matches: 14. CDR1 is SGDLS and CDR2 is YYNGEE in the germline V gene. DNA for the CDR3: TGTGCCAGCAGCGTGCACCCACTCCGGACAGGGGATACTAACTATGGCTACACCTTC. Translated: CASSVHPLRTGDTNYGYTF.